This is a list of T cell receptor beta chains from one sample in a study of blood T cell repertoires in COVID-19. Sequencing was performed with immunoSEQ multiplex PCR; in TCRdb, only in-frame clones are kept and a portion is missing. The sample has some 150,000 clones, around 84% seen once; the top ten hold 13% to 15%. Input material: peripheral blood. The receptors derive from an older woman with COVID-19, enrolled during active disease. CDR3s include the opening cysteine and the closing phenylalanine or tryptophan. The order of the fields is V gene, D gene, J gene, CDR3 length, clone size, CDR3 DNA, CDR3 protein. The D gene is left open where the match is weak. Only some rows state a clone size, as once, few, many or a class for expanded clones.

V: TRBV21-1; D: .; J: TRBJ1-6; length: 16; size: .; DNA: TGTGCCAGCAGCACTGTCCGGGGGGGGGAGAGGTCACCCCTCCACTTT; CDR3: CASSTVRGGERSPLHF
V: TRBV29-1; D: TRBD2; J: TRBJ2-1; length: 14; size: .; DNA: TGCAGCGTTGAGTGGACTAGCGGGAGCTATGAGCAGTTCTTC; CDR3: CSVEWTSGSYEQFF
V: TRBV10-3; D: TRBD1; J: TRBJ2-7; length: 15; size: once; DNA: TGTGCCATCAGCAGATCATCCGGGACAGGCTACGAGCAGTACTTC; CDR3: CAISRSSGTGYEQYF
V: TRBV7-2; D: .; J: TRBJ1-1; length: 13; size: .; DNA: TGTGCCAGCAGCTGGGGGGATTGGGCTGAAGCTTTCTTT; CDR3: CASSWGDWAEAFF
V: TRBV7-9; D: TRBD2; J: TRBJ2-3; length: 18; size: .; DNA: TGTGCCAGCAGCTTCACCGCCGCGGGGGTAGCTGAAGCAGATACGCAGTATTTT; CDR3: CASSFTAAGVAEADTQYF
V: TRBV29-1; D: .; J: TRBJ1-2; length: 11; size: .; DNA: TGCAGCGCCGAGGACAATGATGGCTACACCTTC; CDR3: CSAEDNDGYTF
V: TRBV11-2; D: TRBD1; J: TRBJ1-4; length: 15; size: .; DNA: TGTGCCAGCAGCTTCGTTCAGGGGGCGCAGGGGAAACTGTTTTTT; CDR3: CASSFVQGAQGKLFF
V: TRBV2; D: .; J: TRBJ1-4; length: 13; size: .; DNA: TGTGCCAGCAGCCGGGACTATAATGAAAAACTGTTTTTT; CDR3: CASSRDYNEKLFF
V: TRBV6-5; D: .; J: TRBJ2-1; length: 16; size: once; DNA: TGTGCCAGCAGTTACTCAGCCGGGAGAGGGTCCAATGAGCAGTTCTTC; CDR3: CASSYSAGRGSNEQFF
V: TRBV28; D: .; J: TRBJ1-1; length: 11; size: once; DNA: TGTGCCAGCAGCTCATTGCGCCAAGCTTTCTTT; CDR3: CASSSLRQAFF
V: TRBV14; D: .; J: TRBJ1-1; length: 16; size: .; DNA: TGTGCCAGCAGCCAAGGGTCGACAGGAGGAAACACTGAAGCTTTCTTT; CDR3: CASSQGSTGGNTEAFF
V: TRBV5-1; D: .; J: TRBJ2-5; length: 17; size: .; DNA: TGCGCCAGCAGCTTGGGGAGGTCCCAGCCAGCCCAAGAGACCCAGTACTTC; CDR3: CASSLGRSQPAQETQYF
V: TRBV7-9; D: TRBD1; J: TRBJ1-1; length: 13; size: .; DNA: TGTGCCAGCAGCACGGGGACAGGGCAGGGGGCTTTCTTT; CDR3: CASSTGTGQGAFF
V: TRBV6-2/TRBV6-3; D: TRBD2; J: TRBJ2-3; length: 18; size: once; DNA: TGTGCCAGCAGCAACTCCGGGACTAGCGGGATTCGCGGAGATACGCAGTATTTT; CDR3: CASSNSGTSGIRGDTQYF
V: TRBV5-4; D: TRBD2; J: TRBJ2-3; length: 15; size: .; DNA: TGTGCCAGCAGCCTAATAGCGGGGGACACAGATACGCAGTATTTT; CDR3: CASSLIAGDTDTQYF
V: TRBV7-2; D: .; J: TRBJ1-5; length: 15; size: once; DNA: TGTGCCAGCAGCTTAGATGGGGGGGGAGCTCAGCCCCAGCATTTT; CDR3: CASSLDGGGAQPQHF
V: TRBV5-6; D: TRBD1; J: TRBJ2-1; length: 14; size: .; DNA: TGTGCCAGCACCCCCCGACAGGGCGAATGGGAGCAGTTCTTC; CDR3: CASTPRQGEWEQFF
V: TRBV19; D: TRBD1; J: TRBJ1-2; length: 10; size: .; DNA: TGTGCCAGTGAGGGGGCCGGCTACACCTTC; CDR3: CASEGAGYTF
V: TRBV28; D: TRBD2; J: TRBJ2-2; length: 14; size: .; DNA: TGTGCCAGCAGACTAGCGGCGAACACCGGGGAGCTGTTTTTT; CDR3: CASRLAANTGELFF
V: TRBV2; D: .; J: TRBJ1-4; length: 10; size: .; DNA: TGTGCCGGCGGCGAGGCTAAACTGTTTTTT; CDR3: CAGGEAKLFF
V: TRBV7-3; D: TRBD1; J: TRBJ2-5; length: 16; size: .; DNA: TGTGCCAGCAGCGATACGGGACAGGGGGCTTGGGAGACCCAGTACTTC; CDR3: CASSDTGQGAWETQYF